This TCR beta chain was found in a study of cytomegalovirus exposure and HLA in healthy donors. The repertoire was sequenced with immunoSEQ multiplex PCR; TCRdb's copy has only in-frame clones and lacks some. The data contain approximately 200,000 clones, roughly 81% of them singletons. Remarks on this clone: What it recognizes is unknown.

Study-wide points: In vitro confirmation showed three CMV-associated chains to be CMV antigen specific. The study flagged 150 to 200 TCR beta chains as cytomegalovirus-associated. Most TCR sequences were seen very rarely across donors, but some public TCRs occurred in many.

This clonotype was sampled from a woman aged 25 to 39 in good health and CMV-seronegative. The sequenced sample consisted of PBMCs.

CDR3 residues: CASSSSPRAGGTEAFF. CDR3 DNA sequence: TGTGCCAGCAGCTCCAGCCCTAGGGCGGGTGGGACTGAAGCTTTCTTT. J is TRBJ1-1 and V is TRBV9; unclear D gene. Germline loops: CDR1 SGDLS, CDR2 YYNGEE. The ends were cut back, 4 bases at V and 5 bases at J, with 21 bases in the middle. There are 16 residues in the CDR3. Full variable domain (remainder filled in from reference TRBV9 and TRBJ1-1): DSGVTQTPKHLITATGQRVTLRCSPRSGDLSVYWYQQSLDQGLQFLIQYYNGEERAKGNILERFSAQQFPDLHSELNLSSLELGDSALYFCASSSSPRAGGTEAFFGQGTRLTVV.